This TCR beta chain was found in a study of response to subunit inactivated influenza vaccine. Findings and caveats of the study: Seasonal influenza vaccination, on each occasion, was suggested by the authors to recruit few new T cells.

From germline, CDR1 is DFQATT and CDR2 SNEGSKA (reference sequence). There are 14 residues in the CDR3. V lost 3 bases and J lost 2, with 14 bases in between. TCRdb fed the RT-PCR reads into MiXCR, producing one record per CDR3 protein. The profile shows 650,000 to 800,000 distinct CDR3 sequences, approximately 14% of them singletons. Concerning this clonotype itself: Its antigen is not identified.

V gene TRBV20-1 combines with J gene TRBJ2-7; no clear D gene. The source of this sequence is a man between 50 and 59 years old who received an inactivated influenza vaccine. The specimen was PBMCs from blood, collected 14 days before vaccination. The CDR3, as DNA: TGCAGTGCTAGTATACAGCGACATCCCTACGAGCAGTACTTC. Translating gives CSASIQRHPYEQYF.